Below, 14 T cell receptor beta chains from the same sample are listed, as sequenced in a study of OX40 agonist ivuxolimab in advanced cancers. Repertoires were generated with immunoSEQ multiplex PCR, while TCRdb's copy carries only in-frame clones and drops some. The repertoire holds tens of thousands of clones, approximately 94% seen once, with approximately 12% in the top ten. Source: CD4+ or CD8+ T cells sorted from blood, taken in a trial of the OX40 agonist ivuxolimab. The receptors were sampled from an adult with an advanced solid tumor such as melanoma, head and neck, liver or kidney cancer.

The chain carries TRBV9 and TRBJ2-1; D is undetermined. CDR3 length: 15 residues. Trimming stripped 0 bases from V and 6 bases from J, with 13 bases between. In germline, CDR1 is SGDLS, CDR2 YYNGEE. DNA for the CDR3: TGTGCCAGCAGCGTAGTTTCTGGATCCGGCAATGAGCAGTTCTTC. It translates to CASSVVSGSGNEQFF.

The chain has TRBV11-2 and TRBJ1-5; D gene unclear. V gave up 0 bases and J gave up 1 base, with 1 base separating them. In germline, CDR1 is SGHAT, CDR2 FQNNGV. The CDR3 runs 13 residues. CDR3 sequence (DNA): TGTGCCAGCAGCTTAGAAAGCAATCAGCCCCAGCATTTT. Residues: CASSLESNQPQHF. Full variable domain (remainder filled in from reference TRBV11-2 and TRBJ1-5): EAGVAQSPRYKIIEKRQSVAFWCNPISGHATLYWYQQILGQGPKLLIQFQNNGVVDDSQLPKDRFSAERLKGVDSTLKIQPAKLEDSAVYLCASSLESNQPQHFGDGTRLSIL.

The chain uses TRBV27 and TRBJ1-6; no definite D call. Germline V gene lookup returns CDR1 MNHEY and CDR2 SMNVEV (reference sequence). The V and J ends lost 8 bases and 2 bases respectively, with 7 bases between them. The CDR3 runs to 13 residues. The CDR3 spells CASGRTYNSPLHF. The CDR3 coding sequence is TGTGCCAGCGGTCGGACCTATAATTCACCCCTCCACTTT.

DNA of the CDR3: TGTGCCAGCAGTTCTTACAGGGGGGATGAAAAACTGTTTTTT. This sequence encodes CASSSYRGDEKLFF. V and J are TRBV28 and TRBJ1-4, with 8 bases aligning to TRBD1. This CDR3 is built from 14 residues. Germline assignment: CDR1 MDHEN and CDR2 SYDVKM. J gave up 6 bases and V 4 bases, and 4 bases lay outside the gene matches.

The gene calls are TRBV5-1 and TRBJ1-1; D is undetermined. V shed 0 bases and J shed 4 bases, with 10 bases lying between them. The CDR3 spans 14 residues. The V gene's germline CDR1 is SGHRS and CDR2 YFSETQ. The CDR3 nucleotides are TGCGCCAGCAGCTTGGCGGGGAGAGGCACTGAAGCTTTCTTT. It specifies CASSLAGRGTEAFF.

This sequence joins TRBV25-1 and TRBJ2-1; the D gene is possibly TRBD1 (7 bases). Trimming removed 4 bases from V and 4 bases from J, with 11 bases in between. CDR3 length: 14 residues. The germline V gene has CDR1 MGHDK and CDR2 SYGVNS. The CDR3 DNA reads as TGTGCCAGCAGTGGCAGGGGGGCATACAATGAGCAGTTCTTC. Amino acid sequence: CASSGRGAYNEQFF.

This clone has more than one count but fewer than ten. This rearrangement joins TRBV29-1 to TRBJ1-2; no reliable D call. The length of the CDR3 is 12 residues. Per the germline V gene, CDR1 is SQVTM and CDR2 is ANQGSEA. The ends were cut back, 3 bases at V and 3 bases at J, with 8 bases in the middle. The CDR3 region is CSVERNYYGYTF. The CDR3 DNA reads as TGCAGCGTTGAGCGTAACTACTATGGCTACACCTTC.

The V and J genes are TRBV5-6 and TRBJ1-5; no clear D gene. Trimming removed 0 bases from V and 5 bases from J, with 12 bases in between. This CDR3 spans 15 amino acids. The germline gives CDR1 SGHDT, CDR2 YYEEEE. Written as DNA, the CDR3 is TGTGCCAGCAGCTTGGGGCCCGGCTGGGATCAGCCCCAGCATTTT. It translates to CASSLGPGWDQPQHF.

The CDR3 sequence: CASTSGPDTQYF. CDR3 sequence (DNA): TGCGCCAGCACCTCCGGGCCAGATACGCAGTATTTT. The chain has TRBV5-1 and TRBJ2-3; no reliable D call. CDR3 size: 12 residues. The V end lost 6 bases, the J end lost 4 bases, and 9 bases lay between the germline ends. Germline V gene sequence: CDR1 SGHRS, CDR2 YFSETQ. Drawing the rest from reference TRBV5-1 and TRBJ2-3, the complete variable domain is KAGVTQTPRYLIKTRGQQVTLSCSPISGHRSVSWYQQTPGQGLQFLFEYFSETQRNKGNFPGRFSGRQFSNSRSEMNVSTLELGDSALYLCASTSGPDTQYFGPGTRLTVL.

This clone was recorded once. The rearrangement links TRBV29-1 to TRBJ1-2; TRBD1 matches at 8 bases. This CDR3 is 12 amino acids long. The ends lost 6 bases at V and 4 bases at J; junction bases unmatched: 4. CDR1 is SQVTM, CDR2 ANQGSEA, per germline. The CDR3 region has the DNA TGCAGCGTACACCAGGGGGCCTATGGCTACACCTTC. The encoded protein is CSVHQGAYGYTF. The variable domain in full, completed from reference TRBV29-1 and TRBJ1-2, reads SAVISQKPSRDICQRGTSLTIQCQVDSQVTMMFWYRQQPGQSLTLIATANQGSEATYESGFVIDKFPISRPNLTFSTLTVSNMSPEDSSIYLCSVHQGAYGYTFGSGTRLTVV.

V gene TRBV28 combines with J gene TRBJ2-3; D perhaps matches TRBD2 (5 bases). V lost 2 bases and J 5 bases, leaving 11 bases between the germline ends. The germline gives CDR1 MDHEN, CDR2 SYDVKM. The CDR3 consists of 14 residues. CDR3 coding DNA: TGTGCCAGCAGTTTACAGGAGGCGTTAGATACGCAGTATTTT. Translation: CASSLQEALDTQYF.

Here the CDR3 DNA reads TGTGCCAGCAGTAGGTGGGCTCATCAGCCCCAGCATTTT. This codes for CASSRWAHQPQHF. This chain links TRBV27 with TRBJ1-5, with unresolved D. Germline lookup yields CDR1 MNHEY and CDR2 SMNVEV (reference sequence). This CDR3 region has 13 residues. Trimming pared 5 bases from V and 5 bases from J, leaving 10 bases between.

This chain uses TRBV14 with TRBJ1-2; D is unclear. Germline CDR1 reads SGHDN; CDR2 reads FVKESK. Trimming removed 4 bases at V and 2 bases at J, with 17 bases between. This CDR3 spans 16 amino acids. CDR3 nucleotide sequence: TGTGCCAGCAGCCGAAACACCCCGGGAGGGAACTATGGCTACACCTTC. It codes for CASSRNTPGGNYGYTF.

The J gene is TRBJ2-7, the V gene TRBV19, with 9 bases identical to TRBD2. Trimming cost V 6 bases and J 2 bases; bases outside gene matches: 5. Germline-derived CDR1 and CDR2 are LNHDA and SQIVND (reference sequence). This CDR3 contains 14 residues. The CDR3 is CASSHSGSPYEQYF. CDR3 in DNA: TGTGCCAGTAGCCATAGCGGGAGCCCCTACGAGCAGTACTTC.